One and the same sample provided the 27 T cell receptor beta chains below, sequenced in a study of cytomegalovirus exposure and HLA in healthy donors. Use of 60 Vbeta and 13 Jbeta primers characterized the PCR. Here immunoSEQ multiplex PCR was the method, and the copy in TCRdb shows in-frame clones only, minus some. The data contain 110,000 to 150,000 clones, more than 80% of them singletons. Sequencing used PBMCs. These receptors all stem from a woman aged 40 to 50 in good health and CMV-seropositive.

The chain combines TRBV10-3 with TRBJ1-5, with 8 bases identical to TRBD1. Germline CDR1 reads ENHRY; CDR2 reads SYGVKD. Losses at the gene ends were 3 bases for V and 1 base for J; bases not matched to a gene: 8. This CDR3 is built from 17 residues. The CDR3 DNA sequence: TGTGCCATCAGTGACCAGGCCGGACAGGGAAGCAATCAGCCCCAGCATTTT. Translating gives CAISDQAGQGSNQPQHF.

The CDR3 DNA follows: TGTGCCAGCAGCTTAGCGAGCCAGGTGACAGATACGCAGTATTTT. As protein: CASSLASQVTDTQYF. V usage is TRBV7-8 and J usage is TRBJ2-3, with no clear D. This CDR3 is 15 amino acids long. Per the germline V gene, CDR1 is SGHVS and CDR2 is FQNEAQ. Trimming pared 0 bases from V and 3 bases from J, leaving 10 bases between.

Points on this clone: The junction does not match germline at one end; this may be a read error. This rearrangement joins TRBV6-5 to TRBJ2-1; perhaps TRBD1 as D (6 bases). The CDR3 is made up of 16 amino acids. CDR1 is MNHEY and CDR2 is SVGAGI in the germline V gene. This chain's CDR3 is CASSNSLDRFYNEQFF. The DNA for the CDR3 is TGTGCCAGCAGTAACTCACTTGACAGGTTCTACAATGAGCAGTTCTTC.

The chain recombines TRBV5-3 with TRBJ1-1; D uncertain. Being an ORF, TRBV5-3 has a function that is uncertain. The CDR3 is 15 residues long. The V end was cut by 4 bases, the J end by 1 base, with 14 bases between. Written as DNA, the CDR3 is TGTGCCAGAAGCCCGTTGCGAGGGAGGAACACTGAAGCTTTCTTT. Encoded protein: CARSPLRGRNTEAFF.

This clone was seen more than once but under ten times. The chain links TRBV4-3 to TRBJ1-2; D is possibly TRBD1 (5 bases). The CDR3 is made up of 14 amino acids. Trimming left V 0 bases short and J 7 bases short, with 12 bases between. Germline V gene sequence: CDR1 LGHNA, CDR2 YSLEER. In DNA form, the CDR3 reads TGCGCCAGCAGCCAAGAGACCAGGGCCCTTGGCTACACCTTC. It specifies CASSQETRALGYTF.

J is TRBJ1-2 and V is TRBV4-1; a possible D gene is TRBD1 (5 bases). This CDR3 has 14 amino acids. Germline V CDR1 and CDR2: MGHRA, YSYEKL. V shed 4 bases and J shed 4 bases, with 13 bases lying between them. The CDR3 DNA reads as TGCGCCAGCAGCCTGGAAGTGGGGGGCTATGGCTACACCTTC. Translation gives CASSLEVGGYGYTF.

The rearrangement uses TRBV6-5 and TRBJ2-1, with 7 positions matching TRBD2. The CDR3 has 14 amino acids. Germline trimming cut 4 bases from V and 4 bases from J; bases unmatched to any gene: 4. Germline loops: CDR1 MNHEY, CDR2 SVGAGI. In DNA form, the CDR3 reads TGTGCCAGCAGTTCAAGCGGGGTTTACAATGAGCAGTTCTTC. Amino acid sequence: CASSSSGVYNEQFF.

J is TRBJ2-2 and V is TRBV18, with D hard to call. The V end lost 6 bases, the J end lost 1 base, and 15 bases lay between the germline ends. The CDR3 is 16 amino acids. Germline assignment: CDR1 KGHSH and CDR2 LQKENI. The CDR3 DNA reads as TGTGCCAGCTCCCCCCAGAGCGAATGGAACACCGGGGAGCTGTTTTTT. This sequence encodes CASSPQSEWNTGELFF.

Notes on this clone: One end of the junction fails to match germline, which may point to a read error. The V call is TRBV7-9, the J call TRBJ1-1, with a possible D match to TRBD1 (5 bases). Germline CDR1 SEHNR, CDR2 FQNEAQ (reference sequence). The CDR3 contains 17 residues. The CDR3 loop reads CSSRRTGTPYSNTEAFF. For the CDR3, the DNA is TGTTCCAGCAGACGAACCGGGACTCCTTACTCGAACACTGAAGCTTTCTTT.

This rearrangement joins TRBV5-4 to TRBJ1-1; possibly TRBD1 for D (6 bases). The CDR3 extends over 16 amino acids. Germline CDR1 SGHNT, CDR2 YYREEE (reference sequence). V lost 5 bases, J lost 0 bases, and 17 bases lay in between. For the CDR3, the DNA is TGTGCCAGCAGTAGAGGACAGTCAGTGATGAACACTGAAGCTTTCTTT. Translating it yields CASSRGQSVMNTEAFF.

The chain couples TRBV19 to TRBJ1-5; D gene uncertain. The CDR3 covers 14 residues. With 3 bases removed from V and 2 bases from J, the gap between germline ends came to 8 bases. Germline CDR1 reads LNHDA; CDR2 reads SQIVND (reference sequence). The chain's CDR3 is CASSMMGGNQPQHF. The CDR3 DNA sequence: TGTGCCAGTAGTATGATGGGAGGCAATCAGCCCCAGCATTTT.

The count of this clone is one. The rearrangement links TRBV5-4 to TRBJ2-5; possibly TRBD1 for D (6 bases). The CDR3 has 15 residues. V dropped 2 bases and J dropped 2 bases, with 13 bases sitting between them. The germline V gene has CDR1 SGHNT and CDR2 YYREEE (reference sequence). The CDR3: CASSLIQGVQETQYF. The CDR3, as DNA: TGTGCCAGCAGCTTAATACAGGGTGTGCAAGAGACCCAGTACTTC.

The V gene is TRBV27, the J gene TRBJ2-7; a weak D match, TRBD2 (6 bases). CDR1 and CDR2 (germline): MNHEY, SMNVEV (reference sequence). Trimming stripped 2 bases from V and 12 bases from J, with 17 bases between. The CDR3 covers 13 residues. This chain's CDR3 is CASSLRGGIGLYF. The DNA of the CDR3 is TGTGCCAGCAGTTTAAGAGGCGGGATAGGGCTGTACTTC.

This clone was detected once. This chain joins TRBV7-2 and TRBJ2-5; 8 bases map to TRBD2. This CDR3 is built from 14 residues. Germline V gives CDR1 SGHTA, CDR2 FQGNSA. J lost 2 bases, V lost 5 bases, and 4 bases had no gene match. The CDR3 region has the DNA TGTGCCAGCAGCGCGGGGGGTTCGCAAGAGACCCAGTACTTC. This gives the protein CASSAGGSQETQYF.

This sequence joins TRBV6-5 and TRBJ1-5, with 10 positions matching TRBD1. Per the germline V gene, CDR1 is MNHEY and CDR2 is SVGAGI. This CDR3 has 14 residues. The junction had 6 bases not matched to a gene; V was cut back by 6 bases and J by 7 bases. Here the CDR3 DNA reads TGTGCCAGCAGACCCGGGACAGGGGCCCAGCCCCAGCATTTT. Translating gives CASRPGTGAQPQHF.

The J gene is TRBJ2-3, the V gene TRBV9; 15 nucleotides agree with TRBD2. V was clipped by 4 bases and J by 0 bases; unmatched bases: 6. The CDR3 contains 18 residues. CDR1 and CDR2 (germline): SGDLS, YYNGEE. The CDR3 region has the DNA TGTGCCAGCAGCCATGGGACTAGCGGGGGGACTAGCACAGATACGCAGTATTTT. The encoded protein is CASSHGTSGGTSTDTQYF.

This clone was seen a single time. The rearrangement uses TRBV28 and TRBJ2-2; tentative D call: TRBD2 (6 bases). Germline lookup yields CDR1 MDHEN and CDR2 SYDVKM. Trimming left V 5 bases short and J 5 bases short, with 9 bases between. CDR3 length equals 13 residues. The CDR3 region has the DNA TGTGCCAGCAGTGCGGAGGGGACCGGGGAGCTGTTTTTT. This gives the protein CASSAEGTGELFF. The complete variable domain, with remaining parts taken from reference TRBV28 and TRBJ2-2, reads DVKVTQSSRYLVKRTGEKVFLECVQDMDHENMFWYRQDPGLGLRLIYFSYDVKMKEKGDIPEGYSVSREKKERFSLILESASTNQTSMYLCASSAEGTGELFFGEGSRLTVL.

The CDR3 DNA is TGTGCCAGCAGTTTATGGCCTCCGGGAGAGACCCAGTACTTC. It specifies CASSLWPPGETQYF. The chain joins TRBV27 to TRBJ2-5; D is undetermined. CDR3 length: 14 amino acids. V was trimmed by 1 base and J by 4 bases, leaving 10 bases between them. CDR1 is MNHEY, CDR2 SMNVEV, per germline (reference sequence).

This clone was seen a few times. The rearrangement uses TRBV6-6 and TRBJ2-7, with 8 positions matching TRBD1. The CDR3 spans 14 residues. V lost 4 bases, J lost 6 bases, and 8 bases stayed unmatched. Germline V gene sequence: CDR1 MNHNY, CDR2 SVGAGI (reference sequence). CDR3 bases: TGTGCCAGCAGTTTACGGGACAGGATCGCCGAGCAGTACTTC. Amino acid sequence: CASSLRDRIAEQYF.

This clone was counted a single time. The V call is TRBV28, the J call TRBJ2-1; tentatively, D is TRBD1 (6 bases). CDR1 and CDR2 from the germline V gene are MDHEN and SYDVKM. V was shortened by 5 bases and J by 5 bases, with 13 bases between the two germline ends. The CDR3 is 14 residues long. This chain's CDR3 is CASSPGVGDNEQFF. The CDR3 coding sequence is TGTGCCAGCAGTCCAGGGGTAGGGGACAATGAGCAGTTCTTC.

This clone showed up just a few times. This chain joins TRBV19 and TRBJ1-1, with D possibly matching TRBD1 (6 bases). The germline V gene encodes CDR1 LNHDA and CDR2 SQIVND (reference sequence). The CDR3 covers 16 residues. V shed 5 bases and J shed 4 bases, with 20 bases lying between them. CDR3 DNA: TGTGCCAGTAGTCGACCTTCGGGGACATCAGGCACTGAAGCTTTCTTT. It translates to CASSRPSGTSGTEAFF.

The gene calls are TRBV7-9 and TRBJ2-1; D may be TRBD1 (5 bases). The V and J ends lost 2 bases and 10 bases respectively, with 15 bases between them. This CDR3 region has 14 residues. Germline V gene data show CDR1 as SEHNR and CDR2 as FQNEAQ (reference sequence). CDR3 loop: CASSLTQDPREQFF. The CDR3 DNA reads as TGTGCCAGCAGCTTAACACAGGACCCTAGGGAGCAGTTCTTC.

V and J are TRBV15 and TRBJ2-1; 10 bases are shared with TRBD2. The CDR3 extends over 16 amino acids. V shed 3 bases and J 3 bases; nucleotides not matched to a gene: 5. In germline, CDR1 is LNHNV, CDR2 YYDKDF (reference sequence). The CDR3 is CATSSWTSGGYNEQFF. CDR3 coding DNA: TGTGCCACCAGCAGCTGGACTAGCGGAGGCTACAATGAGCAGTTCTTC.

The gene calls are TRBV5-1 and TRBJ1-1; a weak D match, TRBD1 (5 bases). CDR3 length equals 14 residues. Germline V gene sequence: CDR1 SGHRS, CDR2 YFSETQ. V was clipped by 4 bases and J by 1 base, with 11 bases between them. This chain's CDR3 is CASSPGLSNTEAFF. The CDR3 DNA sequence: TGCGCCAGCAGCCCAGGGTTGTCGAACACTGAAGCTTTCTTT.

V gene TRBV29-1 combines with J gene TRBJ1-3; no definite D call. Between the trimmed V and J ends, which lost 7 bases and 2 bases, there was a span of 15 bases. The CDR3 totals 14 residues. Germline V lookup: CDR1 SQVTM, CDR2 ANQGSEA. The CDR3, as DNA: TGCAGCGCCCTGGGGAGGGAAGCTGGAAACACCATATATTTT. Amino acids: CSALGREAGNTIYF.

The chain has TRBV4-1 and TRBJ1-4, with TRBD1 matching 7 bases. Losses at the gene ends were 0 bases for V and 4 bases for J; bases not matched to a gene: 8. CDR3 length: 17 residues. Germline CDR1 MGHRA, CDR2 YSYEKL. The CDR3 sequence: CASSQEAGTALNEKLFF. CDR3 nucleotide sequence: TGCGCCAGCAGCCAAGAGGCCGGGACAGCCCTTAATGAAAAACTGTTTTTT.

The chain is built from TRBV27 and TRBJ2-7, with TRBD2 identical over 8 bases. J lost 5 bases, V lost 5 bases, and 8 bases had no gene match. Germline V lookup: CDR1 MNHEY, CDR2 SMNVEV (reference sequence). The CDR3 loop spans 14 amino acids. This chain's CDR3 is CASSPQREWDEQYF. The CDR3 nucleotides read TGTGCCAGCAGTCCCCAGCGGGAGTGGGACGAGCAGTACTTC.